In its sample, the clone carrying this T cell receptor beta chain was seen a few times. This CDR3 comprises 17 residues. The germline V gene encodes CDR1 SGHTA and CDR2 FQGTGA. Sequencing used cDNA as its template, made by extracting RNA and reverse transcribing it. TCRdb's table, derived via immunoSEQ multiplex PCR, lists solely in-frame clones and lacks some. Of about 200,000 clones listed, about three fifths are singletons. The data derive from a study of CD8+ T cells in alopecia areata. The sample in question was CD4+ T cells sorted from blood, obtained at week 0. The chain recombines TRBV7-3 with TRBJ2-5, with TRBD2 identical over 10 bases. The end of the DNA aligns better with TRBJ2-7, so the J call may be wrong. This clonotype originated in a human donor with alopecia areata. CDR3: CASSLSASGSLSYEQYF. CDR3 DNA sequence: TGTGCCAGCAGCTTAAGCGCTAGCGGGAGTTTAAGCTACGAGCAGTACTTC.